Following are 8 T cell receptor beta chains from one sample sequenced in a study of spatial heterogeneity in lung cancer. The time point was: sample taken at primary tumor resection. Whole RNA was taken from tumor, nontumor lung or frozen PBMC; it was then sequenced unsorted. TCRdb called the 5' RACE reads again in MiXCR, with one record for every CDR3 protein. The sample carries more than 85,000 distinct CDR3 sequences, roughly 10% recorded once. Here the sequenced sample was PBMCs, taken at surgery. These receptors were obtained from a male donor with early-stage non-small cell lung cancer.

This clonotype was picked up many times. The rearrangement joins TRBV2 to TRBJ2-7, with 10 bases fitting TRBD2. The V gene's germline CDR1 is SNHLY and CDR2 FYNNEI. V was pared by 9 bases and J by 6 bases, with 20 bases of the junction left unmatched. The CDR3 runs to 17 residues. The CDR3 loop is CASGGRSTSGGAAEQYF. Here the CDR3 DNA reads TGTGCCAGTGGAGGCCGAAGTACGAGCGGGGGGGCTGCCGAGCAGTACTTC.

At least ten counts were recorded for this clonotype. Here the CDR3 reads CASSPGTGINQPQHF. CDR3 nucleotide sequence: TGTGCCAGCAGCCCCGGGACAGGAATTAATCAGCCCCAGCATTTT. V usage is TRBV28 and J usage is TRBJ1-5; 8 bases are a match to TRBD1. The CDR3 covers 15 residues. V shed 6 bases, J shed 4 bases, and the junction held 8 bases outside the gene matches. The germline gives CDR1 MDHEN, CDR2 SYDVKM.

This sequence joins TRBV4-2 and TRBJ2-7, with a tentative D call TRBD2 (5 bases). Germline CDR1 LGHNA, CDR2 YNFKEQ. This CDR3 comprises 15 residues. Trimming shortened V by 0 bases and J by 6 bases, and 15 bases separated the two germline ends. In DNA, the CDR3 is TGTGCCAGCAGCCAAGATCACGGAGGTGCGAGCGAGCAGTACTTC. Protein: CASSQDHGGASEQYF.

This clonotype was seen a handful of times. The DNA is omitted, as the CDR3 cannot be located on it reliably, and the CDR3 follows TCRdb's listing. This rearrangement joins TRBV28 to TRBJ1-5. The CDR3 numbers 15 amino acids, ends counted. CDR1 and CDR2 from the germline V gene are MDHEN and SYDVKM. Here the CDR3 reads CASSFLAGPNQPQHF.

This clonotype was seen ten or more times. The CDR3 DNA is TGTGCCAGCAGTTCTAGCGGCACAGATACGCAGTATTTT. Residues: CASSSSGTDTQYF. V usage is TRBV12-3 or TRBV12-4 and J usage is TRBJ2-3; D may be TRBD2 (6 bases). Trimming cost V 4 bases and J 1 base, with 6 bases left between them. CDR3 size: 13 residues.

The CDR3 spells CASSETVDRVKADTQYF. DNA for the CDR3: TGTGCCAGCAGTGAAACAGTGGACAGGGTTAAAGCAGATACGCAGTATTTT. The rearrangement uses TRBV2 and TRBJ2-3; 8 bases are a match to TRBD1. This CDR3 spans 17 amino acids. V shed 2 bases and J 4 bases; nucleotides not matched to a gene: 11. Germline lookup yields CDR1 SNHLY and CDR2 FYNNEI.

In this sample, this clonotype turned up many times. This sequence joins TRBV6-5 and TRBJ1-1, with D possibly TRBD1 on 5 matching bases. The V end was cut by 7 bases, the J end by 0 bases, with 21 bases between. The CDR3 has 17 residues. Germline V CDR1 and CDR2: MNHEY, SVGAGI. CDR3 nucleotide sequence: TGTGCCAGCACCCTCACGAGAGGGGCAGGTATGAACACTGAAGCTTTCTTT. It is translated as CASTLTRGAGMNTEAFF.

The CDR3 DNA reads as TGTGCCAGCAGTTACGAGCCTGGAACCACAGATACGCAGTATTTT. Translation gives CASSYEPGTTDTQYF. The V gene is TRBV6-2 or TRBV6-3, the J gene TRBJ2-3; no definite D call. Germline V lookup: CDR1 MNHEY, CDR2 SVGEGT. V was pared by 2 bases and J by 2 bases, with 11 bases between. CDR3 length: 15 residues.